This T cell receptor beta chain was sequenced during a study of blood T cell repertoires in COVID-19. Looking at the study overall: Spain, Italy and the United States supplied samples that represented acute and convalescent COVID-19. Sources were T cells, B-cell-depleted T cells, or PBMCs; the material itself was cDNA or gDNA.

The CDR3 totals 12 residues. Looked up from germline, CDR1 is LGHDT and CDR2 is YNNKEL (reference sequence). V lost 4 bases, J lost 14 bases, and 12 bases lay in between. Only a few counts were recorded for this clone. Original analysis: Estimates of nucleated cell counts were drawn from the amplification of reference gene primers. The repertoire was sequenced with immunoSEQ multiplex PCR; TCRdb's copy has only in-frame clones and lacks some. The V and J calls and clone size are taken from that table; D and trimming were inferred from the DNA. Of roughly 300,000 clones detected, 86% appear once; the ten largest clones hold 1.6%.

The chain employs TRBV3-1 (or the pseudogene TRBV3-2) and TRBJ1-6; perhaps TRBD1 as D (5 bases). Sequencing was carried out using peripheral blood. The TCR originated in a woman aged 45-65 years with acute or convalescent COVID-19. CDR3 residues: CASSRDQGTLHF. The CDR3 nucleotides read TGTGCCAGCAGCCGTGACCAGGGTACCCTCCACTTT.